This TCR beta chain is drawn from a study of metastatic and nonmetastatic thyroid tumors. About the study: Repertoires from blood and tumor or nodule tissue of malignant and benign thyroid patients were compared. Study-wide results and limits: Within blood and tumor, benign nodules reportedly had significantly lower TCR beta diversity than malignant thyroid tumors did.

Every patient underwent thyroid surgery untreated. The authors' processing: For papillary thyroid cancer, a distant-metastasis classifier was constructed from CDR3 differences observed across clinicopathological groups. TCRdb redid the clone calls on the PCR reads using MiXCR. The authors' filters were not applied to this entry. The sample lists about 24,000 clones, 22% seen once, with 6% to 9.5% in the top ten. The table lists this clone with many counts. Its antigen remains unidentified. The germline V and J ends were trimmed by 1 base and 4 bases, with 2 bases remaining between them. The CDR3 extends over 12 amino acids. Germline loops: CDR1 LGHNA, CDR2 YSLEER.

The rearrangement joins TRBV4-3 to TRBJ2-1, with D unclear. The TCR originated in a female donor with papillary thyroid cancer or a benign thyroid nodule (not recorded which). Some clones in this sample may be carry-over from other donors' samples. Sequencing used blood. Written as DNA, the CDR3 is TGCGCCAGCAGCCAAGCGTACAATGAGCAGTTCTTC. Translating gives CASSQAYNEQFF.